Below are 14 T cell receptor beta chains sequenced from a single sample in a study of post-analysis software for immune sequencing data. Notes on the study in general: Five TRBV segments, TRBV5-6, TRBV5-1 and TRBV20-1 among them, were found more frequent in patients than controls.

Antigens for these TCRs are unknown. TCR beta libraries were prepared from cDNA with unique molecular identifiers. Via MiXCR, TCRdb re-called the PCR reads, giving one row per CDR3 protein. There are a few hundred thousand distinct CDR3 sequences in the sample; around 31% occur only once, and around 6% lies in the top ten. The specimen sequenced was blood. The receptors were sampled from a girl under 18 with multiple sclerosis.

Concerning this clonotype: A read error may account for a junction end that differs from germline. The V and J genes are TRBV7-9 and TRBJ1-1; a possible D gene is TRBD1 (6 bases). CDR1 is SEHNR, CDR2 FQNEAQ, per germline (reference sequence). The CDR3 covers 16 residues. DNA of the CDR3: TGTGTCAGCACACCGCCTCGGGGACACATGAACACTGAAGCTTTCTTT. Encoded protein: CVSTPPRGHMNTEAFF.

This clonotype was counted once. The rearrangement joins TRBV3-1 to TRBJ2-7, with TRBD1 identical over 9 bases. Germline CDR1 LGHDT, CDR2 YNNKEL (reference sequence). Unmatched junction bases numbered 6, after V lost 4 bases and J lost 2 bases. This CDR3 region has 15 residues. CDR3 in DNA: TGTGCCAGCAGCCTACAGGGGGCGGTCGCCTACGAGCAGTACTTC. Amino acid sequence: CASSLQGAVAYEQYF.

The count of this clonotype is one. The V call is TRBV20-1, the J call TRBJ1-2; weak D call: TRBD1 (5 bases). The germline gives CDR1 DFQATT, CDR2 SNEGSKA (reference sequence). The CDR3 has 14 amino acids. V lost 4 bases and J 8 bases, leaving 20 bases between the germline ends. The chain's CDR3 is CSATRDGGFGGYTF. For the CDR3, the DNA is TGCAGTGCTACGCGGGACGGTGGGTTCGGAGGCTACACCTTC.

V gene TRBV9 combines with J gene TRBJ1-6; 7 bases fit TRBD1. The CDR3 is made up of 14 amino acids. Germline lookup yields CDR1 SGDLS and CDR2 YYNGEE. Trimming at V came to 4 bases and at J to 8 bases, leaving 6 bases not matched to a gene. CDR3 amino acids: CASSNRDSYSPLHF. CDR3 coding DNA: TGTGCCAGCAGCAACCGGGACAGTTATTCACCCCTCCACTTT.

The V and J genes are TRBV6-2 or TRBV6-3 and TRBJ1-4; perhaps TRBD1 as D (6 bases). CDR1 and CDR2 (germline): MNHEY, SVGEGT. The CDR3 covers 15 residues. V lost 5 bases and J 3 bases, leaving 13 bases between the germline ends. CDR3 in amino acids: CASSPTGIANEKLFF. The CDR3 DNA is TGTGCCAGCAGTCCAACAGGGATCGCTAATGAAAAACTGTTTTTT.

This clonotype was found a few times. A read error may explain this, as a much larger clone is one base away. The V call is TRBV5-1, the J call TRBJ2-1, with D possibly matching TRBD2 (5 bases). CDR3 length equals 17 residues. CDR1 and CDR2 from the germline V gene are SGHRS and YFSETQ. V shed 0 bases and J shed 6 bases, with 19 bases lying between them. CDR3 bases: TGCGCCAGCAGCTTGGCTATGTCCGGCTCCGAGGGCAATGAGCAGTTCTTC. Translation gives CASSLAMSGSEGNEQFF.

This clonotype was counted between two and nine times. The chain's CDR3 is CASRADRHEKLFF. The CDR3 nucleotides read TGTGCCAGCAGGGCGGACAGACATGAAAAACTGTTTTTT. The chain couples TRBV2 to TRBJ1-4, with a possible D match to TRBD1 (6 bases). The CDR3 runs to 13 residues. V dropped 6 bases and J dropped 6 bases, with 11 bases sitting between them. Germline loops: CDR1 SNHLY, CDR2 FYNNEI. Combining the CDR3 with reference TRBV2 and TRBJ1-4 gives the whole variable domain EPEVTQTPSHQVTQMGQEVILRCVPISNHLYFYWYRQILGQKVEFLVSFYNNEISEKSEIFDDQFSVERPDGSNFTLKIRSTKLEDSAMYFCASRADRHEKLFFGSGTQLSVL.

The chain joins TRBV4-1 to TRBJ2-1, with D perhaps TRBD1 (6 bases). CDR3 length equals 16 residues. Trimming removed 2 bases from V and 2 bases from J, with 13 bases in between. CDR1 and CDR2 from the germline V gene are MGHRA and YSYEKL. The DNA of the CDR3 is TGCGCCAGCAGCCAACTCAGGGGATTTACCTACAATGAGCAGTTCTTC. Translated: CASSQLRGFTYNEQFF.

Only a few counts were recorded for this clonotype. V and J are TRBV3-1 and TRBJ1-2; 7 bases map to TRBD1. J lost 8 bases, V lost 5 bases, and 11 bases had no gene match. Germline values: CDR1 LGHDT, CDR2 YNNKEL (reference sequence). This CDR3 comprises 14 residues. The CDR3 spells CASSYTGDLKGYTF. In DNA form, the CDR3 reads TGTGCCAGCAGCTATACAGGGGACCTTAAGGGCTACACCTTC.

This chain connects TRBV7-8 to TRBJ1-4; tentative D call: TRBD1 (6 bases). The germline V and J ends were trimmed by 1 base and 8 bases, with 17 bases remaining between them. The CDR3 is made up of 16 amino acids. Germline V gene data show CDR1 as SGHVS and CDR2 as FQNEAQ. This CDR3 is CASSLVAGVMGEKLFF. CDR3 DNA: TGTGCCAGCAGCTTAGTTGCAGGGGTTATGGGCGAAAAACTGTTTTTT.

This clonotype was recorded a few times. The chain couples TRBV20-1 to TRBJ1-5, with 7 bases aligning to TRBD1. Per germline, CDR1 DFQATT and CDR2 SNEGSKA (reference sequence). This CDR3 spans 15 amino acids. V lost 1 base and J lost 3; bases outside the gene matches: 6. CDR3 loop: CSARVRGLVNQPQHF. The CDR3 region has the DNA TGCAGTGCTAGAGTCAGGGGGTTGGTCAATCAGCCCCAGCATTTT.

The rearrangement joins TRBV5-1 to TRBJ1-2; the D is unclear. This CDR3 is 14 amino acids long. Trimming pared 9 bases from V and 3 bases from J, leaving 18 bases between. CDR1 SGHRS and CDR2 YFSETQ come from the germline V gene. The CDR3 nucleotides are TGCGCCACCCTAGACGGAAGGCTGGACTATGGCTACACCTTC. Translating gives CATLDGRLDYGYTF.

This clonotype was seen a handful of times. The chain is built from TRBV4-2 and TRBJ1-2, with D perhaps TRBD1 (6 bases). V gave up 3 bases and J gave up 4 bases, with 18 bases separating them. Germline lookup yields CDR1 LGHNA and CDR2 YNFKEQ. The CDR3 has 16 residues. The DNA of the CDR3 is TGTGCCAGCAGCCATCCTCCGACAGGCTCCTTCTATGGCTACACCTTC. Amino acid sequence: CASSHPPTGSFYGYTF.

In its sample, this clonotype was seen a few times. The chain carries TRBV4-1 and TRBJ1-5; TRBD1 matches at 12 bases. CDR1 and CDR2 from the germline V gene are MGHRA and YSYEKL. This CDR3 is 17 amino acids long. With 1 base clipped from V and 6 bases from J, the junction kept 7 bases outside the gene matches. CDR3 bases: TGCGCCAGCAGCCAAGGGGGACAGGGGGCCCTCATTCAGCCCCAGCATTTT. Its protein is CASSQGGQGALIQPQHF.